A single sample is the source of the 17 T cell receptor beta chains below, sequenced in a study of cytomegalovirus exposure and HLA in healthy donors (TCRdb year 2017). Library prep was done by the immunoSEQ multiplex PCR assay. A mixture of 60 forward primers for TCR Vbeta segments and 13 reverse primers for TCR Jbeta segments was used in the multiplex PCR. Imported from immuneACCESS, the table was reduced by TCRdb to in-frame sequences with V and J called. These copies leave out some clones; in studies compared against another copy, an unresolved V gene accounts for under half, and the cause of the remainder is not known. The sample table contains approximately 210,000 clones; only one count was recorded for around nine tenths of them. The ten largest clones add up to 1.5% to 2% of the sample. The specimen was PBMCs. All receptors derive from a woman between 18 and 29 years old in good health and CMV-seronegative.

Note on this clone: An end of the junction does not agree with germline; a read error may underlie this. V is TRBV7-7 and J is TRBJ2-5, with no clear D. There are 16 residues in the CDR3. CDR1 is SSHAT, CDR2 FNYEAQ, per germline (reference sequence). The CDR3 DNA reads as TGTGCTAGCAGCTTAGGTGGTGCGCCCTCGGGAGAGACCCAGTACTTC. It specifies CASSLGGAPSGETQYF.

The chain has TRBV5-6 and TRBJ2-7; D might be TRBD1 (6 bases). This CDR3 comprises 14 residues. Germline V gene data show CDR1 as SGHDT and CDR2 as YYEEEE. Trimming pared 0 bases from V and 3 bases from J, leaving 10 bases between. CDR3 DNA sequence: TGTGCCAGCAGCTTGGTTGGACAGATCTACGAGCAGTACTTC. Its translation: CASSLVGQIYEQYF.

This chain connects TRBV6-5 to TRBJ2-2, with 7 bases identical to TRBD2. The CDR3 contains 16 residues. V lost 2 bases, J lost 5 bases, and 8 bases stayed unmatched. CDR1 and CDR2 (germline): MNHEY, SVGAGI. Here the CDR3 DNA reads TGTGCCAGCAGTTACCTGGGCGGGAGTGGAACCGGGGAGCTGTTTTTT. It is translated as CASSYLGGSGTGELFF.

CDR3 in DNA: TGCGCCAGCAGCCTTGAAACCGGGACAGGGGGCTTCTACGAGCAGTACTTC. It yields the protein CASSLETGTGGFYEQYF. The rearrangement uses TRBV4-1 and TRBJ2-7, with 12 bases lining up with TRBD1. This CDR3 is built from 17 residues. V dropped 4 bases and J dropped 3; count of bases not matched to a gene: 10. Germline V lookup: CDR1 MGHRA, CDR2 YSYEKL.

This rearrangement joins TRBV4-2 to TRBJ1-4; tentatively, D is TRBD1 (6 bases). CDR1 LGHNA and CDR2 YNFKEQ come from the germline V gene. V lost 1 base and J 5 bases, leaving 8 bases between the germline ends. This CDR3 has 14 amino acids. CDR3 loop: CASSQGQGNEKLFF. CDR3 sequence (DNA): TGTGCCAGCAGCCAAGGTCAGGGGAATGAAAAACTGTTTTTT.

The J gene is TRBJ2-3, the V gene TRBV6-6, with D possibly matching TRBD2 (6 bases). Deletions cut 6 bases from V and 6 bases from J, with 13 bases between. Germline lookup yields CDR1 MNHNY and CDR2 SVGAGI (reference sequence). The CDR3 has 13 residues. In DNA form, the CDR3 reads TGTGCCAGCAGGGGGGAGGTATCGGATACGCAGTATTTT. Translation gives CASRGEVSDTQYF.

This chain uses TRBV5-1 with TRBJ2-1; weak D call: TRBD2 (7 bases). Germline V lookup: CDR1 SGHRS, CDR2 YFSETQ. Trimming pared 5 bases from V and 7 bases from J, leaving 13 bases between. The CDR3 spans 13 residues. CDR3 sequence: CASRGGGWNEQFF. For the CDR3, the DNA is TGCGCCAGCAGAGGGGGAGGGTGGAATGAGCAGTTCTTC.

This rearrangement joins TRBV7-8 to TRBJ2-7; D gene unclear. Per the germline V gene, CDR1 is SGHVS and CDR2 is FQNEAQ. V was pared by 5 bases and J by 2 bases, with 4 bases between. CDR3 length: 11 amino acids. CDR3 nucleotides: TGTGCCAGCAGCCCCGCCTACGAGCAGTACTTC. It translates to CASSPAYEQYF.

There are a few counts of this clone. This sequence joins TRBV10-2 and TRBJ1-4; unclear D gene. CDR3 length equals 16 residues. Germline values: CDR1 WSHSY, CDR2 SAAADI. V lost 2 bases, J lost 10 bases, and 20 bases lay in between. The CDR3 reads CASSEPALFGVGKLFF. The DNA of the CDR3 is TGCGCCAGCAGTGAGCCAGCCCTATTCGGGGTTGGAAAACTGTTTTTT.

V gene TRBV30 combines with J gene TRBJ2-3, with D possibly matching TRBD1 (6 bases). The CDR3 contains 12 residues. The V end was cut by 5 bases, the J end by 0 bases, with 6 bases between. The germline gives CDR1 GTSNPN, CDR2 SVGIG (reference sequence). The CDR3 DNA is TGTGCCTGGGACAGGAGCACAGATACGCAGTATTTT. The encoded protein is CAWDRSTDTQYF.

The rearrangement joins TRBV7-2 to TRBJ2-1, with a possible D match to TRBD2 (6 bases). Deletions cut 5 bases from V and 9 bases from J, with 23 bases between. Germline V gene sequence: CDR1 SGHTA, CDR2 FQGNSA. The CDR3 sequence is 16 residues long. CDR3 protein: CASSPVAGYRNSEQFF. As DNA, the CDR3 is TGTGCCAGCAGCCCCGTTGCGGGGTACCGCAATAGTGAGCAGTTCTTC.

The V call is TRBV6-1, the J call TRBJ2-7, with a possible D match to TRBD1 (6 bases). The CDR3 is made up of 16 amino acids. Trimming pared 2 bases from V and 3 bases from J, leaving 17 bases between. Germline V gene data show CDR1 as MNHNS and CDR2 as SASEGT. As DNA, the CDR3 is TGTGCCAGCAGTGAACGGTTTTCGACAGGCGGCTACGAGCAGTACTTC. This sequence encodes CASSERFSTGGYEQYF.

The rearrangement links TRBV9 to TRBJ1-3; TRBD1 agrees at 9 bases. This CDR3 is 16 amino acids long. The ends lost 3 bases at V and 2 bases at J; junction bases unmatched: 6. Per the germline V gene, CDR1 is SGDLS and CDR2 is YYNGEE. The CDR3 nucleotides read TGTGCCAGCAGCGCCACACAGGGGGCGACTGGAAACACCATATATTTT. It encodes CASSATQGATGNTIYF. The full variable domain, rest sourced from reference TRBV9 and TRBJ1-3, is DSGVTQTPKHLITATGQRVTLRCSPRSGDLSVYWYQQSLDQGLQFLIQYYNGEERAKGNILERFSAQQFPDLHSELNLSSLELGDSALYFCASSATQGATGNTIYFGEGSWLTVV.

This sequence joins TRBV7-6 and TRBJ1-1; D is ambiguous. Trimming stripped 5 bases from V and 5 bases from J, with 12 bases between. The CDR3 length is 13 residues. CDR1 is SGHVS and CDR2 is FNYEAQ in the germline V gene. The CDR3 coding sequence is TGTGCCAGCAGCCCACCTGGGGAGACTGAAGCTTTCTTT. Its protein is CASSPPGETEAFF.

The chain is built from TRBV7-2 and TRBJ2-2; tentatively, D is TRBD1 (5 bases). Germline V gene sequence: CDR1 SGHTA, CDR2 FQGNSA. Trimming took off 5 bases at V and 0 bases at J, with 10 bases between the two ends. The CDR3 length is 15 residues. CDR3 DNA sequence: TGTGCCAGCAGCGTTGACAGTACGAACACCGGGGAGCTGTTTTTT. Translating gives CASSVDSTNTGELFF. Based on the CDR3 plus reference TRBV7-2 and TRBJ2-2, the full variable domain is GAGVSQSPSNKVTEKGKDVELRCDPISGHTALYWYRQSLGQGLEFLIYFQGNSAPDKSGLPSDRFSAERTGGSVSTLTIQRTQQEDSAVYLCASSVDSTNTGELFFGEGSRLTVL.

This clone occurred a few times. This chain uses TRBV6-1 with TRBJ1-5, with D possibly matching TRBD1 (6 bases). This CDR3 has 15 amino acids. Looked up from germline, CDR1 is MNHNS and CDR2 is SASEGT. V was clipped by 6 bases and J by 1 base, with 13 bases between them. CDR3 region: CASRAQGTSNQPQHF. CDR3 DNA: TGTGCCAGCAGAGCCCAGGGGACCAGCAATCAGCCCCAGCATTTT.

CDR3 in DNA: TGTGCCAGCAGCAGGGACAGGGGGACAGAGACCCAGTACTTC. Its translation: CASSRDRGTETQYF. V and J are TRBV7-8 and TRBJ2-5; TRBD1 matches at 11 bases. Germline V gene lookup returns CDR1 SGHVS and CDR2 FQNEAQ. This CDR3 is built from 14 residues. V lost 5 bases, J lost 4 bases, and 3 bases stayed unmatched.